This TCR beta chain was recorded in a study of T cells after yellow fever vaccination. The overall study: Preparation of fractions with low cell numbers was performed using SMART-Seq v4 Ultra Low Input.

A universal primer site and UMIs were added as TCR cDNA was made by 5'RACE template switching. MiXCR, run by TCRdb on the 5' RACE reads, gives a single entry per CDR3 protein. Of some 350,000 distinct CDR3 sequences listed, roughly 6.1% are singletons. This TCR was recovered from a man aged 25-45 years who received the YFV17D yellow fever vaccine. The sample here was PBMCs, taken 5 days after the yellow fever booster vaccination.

The CDR3 nucleotides are TGTGCCAGCAGCTTTCGTAACGGAGAAGAGACCCAGTACTTC. Translation gives CASSFRNGEETQYF. The chain couples TRBV7-9 to TRBJ2-5; no clear D gene. V gave up 3 bases and J gave up 3 bases, with 11 bases separating them. CDR1 is SEHNR, CDR2 FQNEAQ, per germline (reference sequence). This CDR3 comprises 14 residues.